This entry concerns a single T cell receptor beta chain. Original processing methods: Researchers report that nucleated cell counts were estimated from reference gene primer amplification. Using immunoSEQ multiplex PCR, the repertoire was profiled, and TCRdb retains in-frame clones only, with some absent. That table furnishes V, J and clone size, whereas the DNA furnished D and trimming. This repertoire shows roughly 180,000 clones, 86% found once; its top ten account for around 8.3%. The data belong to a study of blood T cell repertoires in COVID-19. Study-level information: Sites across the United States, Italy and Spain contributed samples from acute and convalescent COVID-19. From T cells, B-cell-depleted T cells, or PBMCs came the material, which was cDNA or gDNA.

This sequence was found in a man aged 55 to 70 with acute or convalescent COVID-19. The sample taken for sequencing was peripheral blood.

For the CDR3, the DNA is TGTGCCACCAGTGATCCCAGGGGAGATTACAATGAGCAGTTCTTC. It yields the protein CATSDPRGDYNEQFF. V usage is TRBV24-1 and J usage is TRBJ2-1, with a possible D match to TRBD1 (6 bases). Looked up from germline, CDR1 is KGHDR and CDR2 is SFDVKD. This CDR3 comprises 15 residues. V lost 3 bases, J lost 4 bases, and 12 bases lay in between.